The 20 T cell receptor beta chains given below trace back to one sample, sequenced in a study of CD8+CD57+ T cells in acquired aplastic anemia. Genomic DNA provided the template from which TCR beta VDJ and CDR3 profiles were obtained. TCRdb called the reads again in MiXCR, with one record for every CDR3 protein. The sample includes around 150,000 distinct CDR3 sequences, 47% of them seen just once. Whoever was chosen for sequencing had shown CD8+CD57+ cell expansion by flow cytometry. Material: sorted CD4+, CD8+, or CD8+CD57+ T cells (not recorded which) from PBMCs. These receptors were collected from a human donor with aplastic anemia.

This clonotype was found a few times. The chain links TRBV18 to TRBJ1-2, with D possibly matching TRBD1 (5 bases). CDR3 length: 13 residues. V shed 3 bases and J shed 3 bases, with 8 bases lying between them. Looked up from germline, CDR1 is KGHSH and CDR2 is LQKENI. CDR3 nucleotides: TGTGCCAGCTCACCCAGGGAGGACTATGGCTACACCTTC. Translating gives CASSPREDYGYTF.

In its sample, this clonotype was seen a few times. The genes are TRBV7-9 and TRBJ2-7; 8 nucleotides agree with TRBD1. Germline CDR1 SEHNR, CDR2 FQNEAQ (reference sequence). The V gene end was trimmed by 1 base and the J gene end by 3 bases; junction bases not matched to a gene: 5. The CDR3 length is 15 residues. The CDR3 here is CASSLEETGGYEQYF. The CDR3 DNA reads TGTGCCAGCAGCTTAGAGGAAACAGGGGGCTACGAGCAGTACTTC.

This rearrangement joins TRBV10-1 to TRBJ2-6; D not resolved. The CDR3 is made up of 17 amino acids. The V and J ends lost 6 bases and 0 bases respectively, with 15 bases between them. Looked up from germline, CDR1 is WNHNN and CDR2 is SYGVQD (reference sequence). The CDR3 DNA reads as TGCGCCAGCAGCCCTAACTTAAGAGACTCTGGGGCCAACGTCCTGACTTTC. It yields the protein CASSPNLRDSGANVLTF.

The rearrangement uses TRBV20-1 and TRBJ2-5, with D tentatively TRBD2 (5 bases). This CDR3 comprises 13 residues. The germline CDR1 and CDR2 sequences are DFQATT and SNEGSKA (reference sequence). V was clipped by 3 bases and J by 5 bases, with 13 bases between them. The CDR3: CSARYLAGETQYF. CDR3 nucleotides: TGCAGTGCTAGGTACCTAGCTGGCGAGACCCAGTACTTC.

This chain uses TRBV2 with TRBJ1-1, with D perhaps TRBD1 (6 bases). Germline V CDR1 and CDR2: SNHLY, FYNNEI. The CDR3 runs 13 residues. V lost 5 bases, J lost 5 bases, and 12 bases lay in between. In DNA form, the CDR3 reads TGTGCCAGCAGTATTTCAGGGGATACTGAAGCTTTCTTT. Its translation is CASSISGDTEAFF.

The chain carries TRBV10-2 and TRBJ1-1; D perhaps matches TRBD1 (5 bases). V was shortened by 7 bases and J by 0 bases, with 18 bases between the two germline ends. The CDR3 extends over 16 amino acids. Germline V gene data show CDR1 as WSHSY and CDR2 as SAAADI. The CDR3 coding sequence is TGCGCCAGCACGGGGACGGACCGAATCATGAACACTGAAGCTTTCTTT. Protein: CASTGTDRIMNTEAFF.

This clonotype was counted many times. J is TRBJ2-7 and V is TRBV27; no clear D. The germline gives CDR1 MNHEY, CDR2 SMNVEV (reference sequence). The V end was cut by 10 bases, the J end by 3 bases, with 10 bases between. The length of the CDR3 is 11 residues. For the CDR3, the DNA is TGTGCCACCTTTGGGGACTACGAGCAGTACTTC. This sequence encodes CATFGDYEQYF.

This clonotype appeared many times. The rearrangement links TRBV12-3 or TRBV12-4 to TRBJ2-1, with unresolved D. V lost 7 bases to trimming and J lost 6 bases, with 7 bases between them. The CDR3 totals 11 residues. The CDR3 region has the DNA TGTGCCAGCACACTTAGCAATGAGCAGTTCTTC. Protein product: CASTLSNEQFF.

The V and J genes are TRBV10-3 and TRBJ2-7, with 9 bases aligning to TRBD1. The CDR3 runs 15 residues. J was trimmed by 3 bases and V by 7 bases; bases with no gene match: 10. Germline values: CDR1 ENHRY, CDR2 SYGVKD. The DNA of the CDR3 is TGTGCCATCAACCGGACAGGGGTGGGATACTACGAGCAGTACTTC. Protein sequence: CAINRTGVGYYEQYF.

The sample holds many counts of this clonotype. This rearrangement joins TRBV2 to TRBJ1-3, with TRBD1 identical over 10 bases. Germline-derived CDR1 and CDR2 are SNHLY and FYNNEI. This CDR3 has 15 residues. Unmatched junction bases numbered 3, after V lost 4 bases and J lost 3 bases. The CDR3 nucleotides are TGTGCCAGCAGTGTTGGGACAGGGGTTGGAAACACCATATATTTT. Encoded protein: CASSVGTGVGNTIYF.

This clonotype was detected ten times or more. The chain uses TRBV5-8 and TRBJ2-1, with D perhaps assigned TRBD1 or TRBD2 (5 bases each). This CDR3 contains 14 residues. Germline loops: CDR1 SGHTS, CDR2 YDEGEE. The V gene lost 6 bases and the J gene lost 5 bases, with 15 bases spanning the gap. CDR3 sequence reads: CASTLGGVDNEQFF. The DNA for the CDR3 is TGTGCCAGCACCCTTGGGGGAGTAGACAATGAGCAGTTCTTC.

V and J are TRBV24-1 and TRBJ1-2, with D tentatively TRBD1 (5 bases). The CDR3 contains 14 residues. V was cut by 4 bases and J by 4 bases, with 12 bases left in between. Germline CDR1 reads KGHDR; CDR2 reads SFDVKD. The chain's CDR3 is CATSEGGSFYGYTF. The CDR3 nucleotides are TGTGCCACCAGTGAGGGGGGGTCCTTCTATGGCTACACCTTC.

The DNA for the CDR3 is TGTGCCATCAGCACGGGGACTAGCGGGGGTCGATACGAGCAGTACTTC. It encodes CAISTGTSGGRYEQYF. The chain recombines TRBV10-3 with TRBJ2-7; 14 nucleotides match TRBD2. This CDR3 region has 16 residues. Per germline, CDR1 ENHRY and CDR2 SYGVKD. V dropped 6 bases and J dropped 4; count of bases not matched to a gene: 8.

V gene TRBV11-1 combines with J gene TRBJ2-1; 8 bases fit TRBD1. The CDR3 has 18 residues. V trimming: 2 bases; J trimming: 10 bases; junction bases outside the gene matches: 19. CDR1 and CDR2 from the germline V gene are SGHAT and FQDESV (reference sequence). The CDR3 spells CASSLPNRGQARSREQFF. CDR3 sequence (DNA): TGTGCCAGCAGCTTACCAAACAGGGGACAGGCTCGCTCACGCGAGCAGTTCTTC.

This clonotype was seen only once. A junction boundary mismatches the germline segment, possibly from a read error. The rearrangement links TRBV19 to TRBJ1-2; D unclear. Germline values: CDR1 LNHDA, CDR2 SQIVND (reference sequence). This CDR3 region has 14 residues. CDR3 DNA sequence: TGTGACAGTAGTATAGACACAGCTTTTAGCGGCTACACCTTC. It translates to CDSSIDTAFSGYTF.

The chain recombines TRBV10-3 with TRBJ1-2, with unresolved D. Trimming removed 0 bases from V and 3 bases from J, with 8 bases in between. The length of the CDR3 is 14 residues. The germline CDR1 and CDR2 sequences are ENHRY and SYGVKD. The CDR3 region is CAISESTEHYGYTF. Here the CDR3 DNA reads TGTGCCATCAGTGAGTCTACAGAACACTATGGCTACACCTTC.

This clonotype has at least ten counts. The V and J genes are TRBV7-8 and TRBJ1-2; 7 bases line up with TRBD1. The germline V gene has CDR1 SGHVS and CDR2 FQNEAQ. V shed 1 base and J 9 bases; nucleotides not matched to a gene: 8. The CDR3 runs to 14 residues. Here the CDR3 reads CASSLGGGQSRYTF. The CDR3 DNA is TGTGCCAGCAGCTTAGGTGGGGGACAGTCTCGCTACACCTTC. The variable domain in full, with the rest retrieved from reference TRBV7-8 and TRBJ1-2, is GAGVSQSPRYKVAKRGQDVALRCDPISGHVSLFWYQQALGQGPEFLTYFQNEAQLDKSGLPSDRFFAERPEGSVSTLKIQRTQQEDSAVYLCASSLGGGQSRYTFGSGTRLTVV.

The table lists this clonotype with many counts. The chain joins TRBV20-1 to TRBJ2-7; 10 bases match TRBD2. V shed 2 bases and J 5 bases; nucleotides not matched to a gene: 9. CDR3 length: 15 amino acids. Looked up from germline, CDR1 is DFQATT and CDR2 is SNEGSKA (reference sequence). The DNA of the CDR3 is TGCAGTGCTAGACGAGCGGGAGGGCCGAAAAACGAGCAGTACTTC. It specifies CSARRAGGPKNEQYF.

In this sample, this clonotype turned up many times. The chain carries TRBV4-3 and TRBJ1-4, with 11 bases identical to TRBD1. Unmatched junction bases numbered 2, after V lost 0 bases and J lost 8 bases. This CDR3 spans 15 amino acids. Germline V lookup: CDR1 LGHNA, CDR2 YSLEER. CDR3 DNA: TGCGCCAGCAGCCAAGATGGACAGGGGGCCGAAAAACTGTTTTTT. This codes for CASSQDGQGAEKLFF.

This clonotype occurred many times. The chain is built from TRBV7-8 and TRBJ1-1; possibly TRBD1 for D (6 bases). The CDR3 runs to 13 residues. Trimming took 5 bases from V and 7 from J, leaving 14 bases between them. In germline, CDR1 is SGHVS, CDR2 FQNEAQ. The CDR3 nucleotides read TGTGCCAGCAGCCAGGACCGGGACATTGAAGCTTTCTTT. Protein: CASSQDRDIEAFF.